This record looks at one T cell receptor beta chain sequence and its context. The antigen remains unidentified. This record belongs to a study of T cells in narcolepsy. Whole-study context: Patients with NT1 or NT2 and healthy control donors were enrolled. Notes on the study in general: Autoreactive HCRT-specific and TRIB2-specific clonotypes were marked in same-patient CSF-versus-blood CD4+ comparisons. In some patient and control memory CD4+ samples, autoreactive clones were absent. Healthy controls reportedly lacked the autoreactive clonotypes serially found in patients' blood.

Profiled with immunoSEQ multiplex PCR; TCRdb holds only in-frame clones, not every one. The data hold over 30,000 clones, with about 85% observed a single time. Sequences were obtained from CD45RA- memory CD4+ T cells from PBMCs. This sequence was found in a human donor with narcolepsy.

The CDR3 nucleotides are TGCGCCAGCAGCTTGTCCCTAGCGGGAGCCTACGAGCAGTACTTC. This gives the protein CASSLSLAGAYEQYF. The chain combines TRBV5-1 with TRBJ2-7; TRBD2 agrees at 10 bases. The CDR3 is made up of 15 amino acids. The trim removed 1 base at V and 2 bases at J, leaving 3 bases unmatched. The germline CDR1 and CDR2 sequences are SGHRS and YFSETQ.